These 14 T cell receptor beta chains share one sample of origin, sequenced in a study of T cell responses to AZD1222 COVID-19 vaccine (dated by TCRdb to about 2021). The intended sense of this specimen's time point label: about 28 days (+/-7) after the second vaccine dose. The library was produced with the immunoSEQ multiplex PCR assay. Entries here come from immuneACCESS through TCRdb and include only in-frame sequences with V and J called. Some clones fail to appear in such tables; in the studies checked, an unresolved V gene covers under half of the shortfall, and the cause of the remainder is unknown. This sample lists approximately 93,000 clones; about 89% were detected once. Approximately 5.1% of the sample is taken by the ten largest. The source was peripheral blood, collected 28 days after the second AZD1222 dose. Receptors originate from an adult who received the AZD1222 COVID-19 vaccine.

The J gene is TRBJ2-2, the V gene TRBV10-2; D call uncertain. The germline CDR1 and CDR2 sequences are WSHSY and SAAADI. Trimming took 7 bases from V and 2 from J, leaving 20 bases between them. This CDR3 has 17 amino acids. CDR3 amino acids: CASTPSEPWGNTGELFF. In DNA, the CDR3 is TGCGCCAGCACCCCCTCGGAGCCCTGGGGTAACACCGGGGAGCTGTTTTTT.

The chain recombines TRBV29-1 with TRBJ1-2; 7 bases align to TRBD1. The germline V gene encodes CDR1 SQVTM and CDR2 ANQGSEA. V lost 3 bases and J lost 8; bases outside the gene matches: 6. The CDR3 runs 12 residues. This CDR3 is CSVDFNRGGYTF. CDR3 DNA: TGCAGCGTTGATTTTAACAGGGGCGGCTACACCTTC. Full variable domain (rest looked up from reference TRBV29-1 and TRBJ1-2): SAVISQKPSRDICQRGTSLTIQCQVDSQVTMMFWYRQQPGQSLTLIATANQGSEATYESGFVIDKFPISRPNLTFSTLTVSNMSPEDSSIYLCSVDFNRGGYTFGSGTRLTVV.

The rearrangement uses TRBV5-1 and TRBJ2-3; TRBD1 matches at 9 bases. The CDR3 length is 14 residues. Germline CDR1 and CDR2: SGHRS and YFSETQ. J lost 6 bases, V lost 4 bases, and 6 bases had no gene match. CDR3 sequence: CASSRDRGTDTQYF. For the CDR3, the DNA is TGCGCCAGCAGCCGCGACAGGGGGACGGATACGCAGTATTTT.

The genes are TRBV6-5 and TRBJ1-1; 9 bases align to TRBD1. Germline V gene sequence: CDR1 MNHEY, CDR2 SVGAGI. After removal of 5 bases from V and 5 bases from J, the junction contained 3 bases not matched to a gene. CDR3 length: 13 amino acids. The CDR3: CASSRTGVTEAFF. The CDR3 nucleotides read TGTGCCAGCAGTCGGACAGGGGTGACTGAAGCTTTCTTT.

This chain uses TRBV7-8 with TRBJ2-1; TRBD2 aligns across 8 bases. Germline CDR1 reads SGHVS; CDR2 reads FQNEAQ. This CDR3 has 15 residues. V shed 7 bases, J shed 9 bases, and the junction held 14 bases outside the gene matches. CDR3 protein: CASTLQRGILSEQFF. DNA of the CDR3: TGTGCCAGCACCCTCCAGCGGGGGATTTTAAGTGAGCAGTTCTTC. Based on the CDR3 plus reference TRBV7-8 and TRBJ2-1, the full variable domain is GAGVSQSPRYKVAKRGQDVALRCDPISGHVSLFWYQQALGQGPEFLTYFQNEAQLDKSGLPSDRFFAERPEGSVSTLKIQRTQQEDSAVYLCASTLQRGILSEQFFGPGTRLTVL.

The rearrangement links TRBV5-6 to TRBJ2-3, with D possibly TRBD2 on 5 matching bases. V gave up 5 bases and J gave up 3 bases, with 7 bases separating them. CDR1 SGHDT and CDR2 YYEEEE come from the germline V gene. The CDR3 runs 12 residues. CDR3 in amino acids: CASRRETDTQYF. CDR3 nucleotide sequence: TGTGCCAGCAGGAGGGAAACAGATACGCAGTATTTT.

The chain employs TRBV20-1 and TRBJ2-1, with TRBD2 identical over 11 bases. The V segment lost 3 bases and the J segment 12 bases; nucleotides outside the gene matches: 1. The CDR3 spans 11 residues. Germline CDR1 is DFQATT and CDR2 is SNEGSKA (reference sequence). CDR3 amino acids: CSASSGGVQFF. DNA for the CDR3: TGCAGTGCTAGTAGCGGGGGGGTGCAGTTCTTC.

The chain combines TRBV11-3 with TRBJ1-1; D might be TRBD1 (5 bases). Deletions cut 8 bases from V and 4 bases from J, with 14 bases between. The CDR3 is 13 residues long. Germline V gene lookup returns CDR1 SGHNT and CDR2 YENEEA. The CDR3 reads CASRGKASTEAFF. CDR3 nucleotide sequence: TGTGCCAGCCGGGGGAAAGCGAGCACTGAAGCTTTCTTT.

This clone showed up just once. The CDR3: CASSEWSEVYGYTF. For the CDR3, the DNA is TGTGCCAGCAGTGAGTGGAGTGAAGTCTATGGCTACACCTTC. This chain links TRBV6-1 with TRBJ1-2; D is undetermined. The CDR3 runs to 14 residues. V was pared by 3 bases and J by 4 bases, with 12 bases between. Germline V CDR1 and CDR2: MNHNS, SASEGT.

V and J are TRBV5-4 and TRBJ2-2; 8 bases map to TRBD1. Per germline, CDR1 SGHNT and CDR2 YYREEE (reference sequence). After removal of 6 bases from V and 2 bases from J, the junction contained 6 bases not matched to a gene. This CDR3 spans 15 amino acids. Here the CDR3 reads CASKRDRFNTGELFF. Here the CDR3 DNA reads TGTGCCAGCAAAAGGGACAGGTTTAACACCGGGGAGCTGTTTTTT. The variable domain in full, completed from reference TRBV5-4 and TRBJ2-2, reads ETGVTQSPTHLIKTRGQQVTLRCSSQSGHNTVSWYQQALGQGPQFIFQYYREEENGRGNFPPRFSGLQFPNYSSELNVNALELDDSALYLCASKRDRFNTGELFFGEGSRLTVL.

The chain has TRBV6-7 and TRBJ2-7; a weak D match, TRBD2 (5 bases). TRBV6-7 is reported as an ORF; its role is uncertain. The CDR3 runs to 10 residues. V was cut by 9 bases and J by 6 bases, with 9 bases left in between. The CDR3 DNA reads as TGTGCCAGAGCGGCAGGCGAGCAGTACTTC. Translating gives CARAAGEQYF.

The chain has TRBV21-1 and TRBJ1-2; the table's D gene call, TRBD1, was not cross checked with the DNA. TRBV21-1 corresponds to a pseudogene. This CDR3 spans 15 amino acids. CDR3 in DNA: TGTGCCAGCAGCAAAGATTGGATTGGGCCGTATGGCTACACCTTC. This translates into CASSKDWIGPYGYTF.

This clone was observed once. The rearrangement uses TRBV6-5 and TRBJ1-1, with 7 bases fitting TRBD1. J lost 4 bases, V lost 4 bases, and 6 bases had no gene match. This CDR3 has 14 amino acids. Germline lookup yields CDR1 MNHEY and CDR2 SVGAGI. The CDR3 reads CASSSSAGGTEAFF. CDR3 DNA: TGTGCCAGCAGTTCCTCCGCAGGGGGCACTGAAGCTTTCTTT.

The genes are TRBV5-5 and TRBJ1-1, with D tentatively TRBD1 (6 bases). The germline V gene has CDR1 SGHKS and CDR2 YYEKEE (reference sequence). Trimming left V 4 bases short and J 4 bases short, with 11 bases between. The CDR3 covers 13 residues. CDR3 amino acids: CASSGKGGTEAFF. The CDR3 DNA sequence: TGTGCCAGCAGCGGAAAGGGGGGCACTGAAGCTTTCTTT.